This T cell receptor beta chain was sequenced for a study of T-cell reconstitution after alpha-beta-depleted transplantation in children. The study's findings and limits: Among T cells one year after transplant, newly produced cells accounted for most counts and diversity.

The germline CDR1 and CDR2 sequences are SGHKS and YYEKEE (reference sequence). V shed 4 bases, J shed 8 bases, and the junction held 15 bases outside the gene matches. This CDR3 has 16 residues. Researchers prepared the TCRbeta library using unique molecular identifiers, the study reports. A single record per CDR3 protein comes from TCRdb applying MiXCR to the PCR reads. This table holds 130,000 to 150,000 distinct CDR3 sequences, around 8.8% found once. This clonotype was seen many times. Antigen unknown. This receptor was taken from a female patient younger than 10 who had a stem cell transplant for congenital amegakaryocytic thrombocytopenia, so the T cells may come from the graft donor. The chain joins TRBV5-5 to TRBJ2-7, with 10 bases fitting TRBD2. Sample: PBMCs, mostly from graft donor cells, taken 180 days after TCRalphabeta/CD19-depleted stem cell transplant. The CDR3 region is CASSGTTSGSTGKQYF. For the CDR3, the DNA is TGTGCCAGCAGCGGGACGACTAGCGGGTCGACGGGGAAGCAGTACTTC.